The rows below give T cell receptor beta chains drawn from one sample of a study of blood T cell repertoires in COVID-19. Sequenced by immunoSEQ multiplex PCR; TCRdb stores in-frame clones only, minus some. Of approximately 38,000 clones in the sample, more than 90% were seen once. The sequenced sample was peripheral blood. Every receptor here comes from an elderly woman with acute or convalescent COVID-19. The CDR3 runs from the conserved cysteine through the conserved F or W. D genes are given only for firm matches. The size field is filled for only some rows; it gives once, few, many or a size class.

TRBJ1-1 NA TRBV7-8 NA TGTGCCAGCAGCTTAGGCGGGGGTATGAACACTGAAGCTTTCTTT CASSLGGGMNTEAFF
TRBJ2-1 NA TRBV4-1 NA TGCGCCAGCAGCCGACAGACGCTATCCTACAATGAGCAGTTCTTC CASSRQTLSYNEQFF
TRBJ2-1 NA TRBV18 NA TGTGCCAGCTCACCCGGCCATAAAGAGGGGTTCTTC CASSPGHKEGFF
TRBJ2-2 NA TRBV9 NA TGTGCCAGCAGCCCCCAGACAGGCGCGAACACCGGGGAGCTGTTTTTT CASSPQTGANTGELFF
TRBJ2-6 TRBD2 TRBV5-1 NA TGCGCCAGCAGCTTGTCAGCGGGGGGACCCTCTGGGGCCAACGTCCTGACTTTC CASSLSAGGPSGANVLTF
TRBJ1-2 NA TRBV6-2/TRBV6-3 once TGTGCCAGCAGTTACGGAAGAGGCAACTATGGCTACACCTTC CASSYGRGNYGYTF
TRBJ1-2 NA TRBV6-5 NA TGTGCCAGCAGTCCCCCCGGTCAGGGCGTTGGCTACACCTTC CASSPPGQGVGYTF
TRBJ2-3 NA TRBV3-1/TRBV3-2 NA TGTGCCAGCAGCCAATCGGGCACAGATACGCAGTATTTT CASSQSGTDTQYF
TRBJ2-1 NA TRBV18 NA TGTGCCAGCTCACCCGGGAACCTCTTAGGGAATGAGCAGTTCTTC CASSPGNLLGNEQFF
TRBJ1-5 NA TRBV7-8 NA TGTGCCAGCAGCCAACAACATACAGGGCCCGGGGTGCCCCAGCATTTT CASSQQHTGPGVPQHF
TRBJ2-2 NA TRBV6-6 NA TGTGCCAGCAGTTACTCAGCAGGGATCGAAACCGGGGAGCTGTTTTTT CASSYSAGIETGELFF
TRBJ1-5 TRBD1 TRBV3-1/TRBV3-2 NA TGTGCCAGCAGCCAAGGGACAGGGGCCCCGCCCCAGCATTTT CASSQGTGAPPQHF
TRBJ1-2 TRBD1 TRBV7-6 NA TGTGCCAGCAGCCCCGGACAGGGGTTCGACTATGGCTACACCTTC CASSPGQGFDYGYTF
TRBJ1-4 NA TRBV13 NA TGTGCCAGCAGCGTGAGGGAGTATGAAAAACTGTTTTTT CASSVREYEKLFF
TRBJ1-5 NA TRBV7-2 NA TGTGCCAGCAGCTTAGTGGTAGATCAGCCCCAGCATTTT CASSLVVDQPQHF
TRBJ2-2 TRBD1 TRBV6-2/TRBV6-3 NA TGTGCCAGCAGTTTCTGGGGACAGGGCACCGGGGAGCTGTTTTTT CASSFWGQGTGELFF
TRBJ2-3 NA TRBV10-3 NA TGTGCCATCAGTGAGTATGGGCCAAGCACAGATACGCAGTATTTT CAISEYGPSTDTQYF
TRBJ2-3 NA TRBV15 NA TGTGCCACCAGCAGAGACGGCGGGGCTAGCACAGATACGCAGTATTTT CATSRDGGASTDTQYF
TRBJ1-2 NA TRBV9 NA TGTGCCAGCAGCGTCGAGGCTCGACTCTATGGCTACACCTTC CASSVEARLYGYTF
TRBJ2-7 NA TRBV28 NA TGTGCCAGCAACCTCGTTGCAGGGGCTTCCGACGAGCAGTACTTC CASNLVAGASDEQYF
TRBJ2-7 TRBD1 TRBV29-1 once TGCAGCGTTTCCACAGGGGGCGAAGACTACGAGCAGTACTTC CSVSTGGEDYEQYF
TRBJ2-2 TRBD2 TRBV7-3 NA TGTGCCAGCAGCCCGACCCGGGGGGGCCGAGGCGGGGAGCTGTTTTTT CASSPTRGGRGGELFF
TRBJ1-5 TRBD1 TRBV10-3 NA TGTGCCATCAGTGAGTCGACAGGGGGCAATCAGCCCCAGCATTTT CAISESTGGNQPQHF
TRBJ2-2 NA TRBV18 NA TGTGCCAGCTCACCACCGGGGGCCGTCGGCACCGGGGAGCTGTTTTTT CASSPPGAVGTGELFF
TRBJ1-2 TRBD1 TRBV5-4 NA TGTGCCAGCAGCCGAACAGGGGGCGACTATGGCTACACCTTC CASSRTGGDYGYTF
TRBJ1-6 NA TRBV2 NA TGTGCCAGCACTCTGGAACAGAATTCACCCCTCCACTTT CASTLEQNSPLHF
TRBJ1-2 TRBD1 TRBV27 few TGTGCCAGCAGTTCCCGGACAGGGGACTATGGCTACACCTTC CASSSRTGDYGYTF
TRBJ2-1 TRBD2 TRBV29-1 NA TGCAGCGTTGACGGATTAGCGGGGGCCGGCCGGTTCTTC CSVDGLAGAGRFF
TRBJ1-6 TRBD1 TRBV5-1 NA TGCGCCAGCAGCTCCGGGACAGGGACGAATTCACCCCTCCACTTT CASSSGTGTNSPLHF
TRBJ1-1 NA TRBV20-1 NA TGCAGTGCTAGTGTGCCCCTCGGAGGATCGACTGAAGCTTTCTTT CSASVPLGGSTEAFF
TRBJ1-1 NA TRBV9 NA TGTGCCAGCAGCGTAGGTTGGGGCCAGAACACTGAAGCTTTCTTT CASSVGWGQNTEAFF
TRBJ1-5 NA TRBV30 NA TGTGCCTGGAGTGTAAATGGAGATCAGCCCCAGCATTTT CAWSVNGDQPQHF
TRBJ1-5 NA TRBV15 NA TGTGCCACCAGCAGACACGGGGGGGCCAGCAATCAGCCCCAGCATTTT CATSRHGGASNQPQHF
TRBJ2-7 NA TRBV6-2/TRBV6-3 once TGTGCCAGCAGTGACAGCCCCGGATTGTCCGAGCAGTACTTC CASSDSPGLSEQYF
TRBJ1-4 NA TRBV5-1 NA TGCGCCAGCAGCTTCGGAGGCAATGAAAAACTGTTTTTT CASSFGGNEKLFF
TRBJ2-2 TRBD1 TRBV5-1 NA TGCGCCAGCAGTGGCGACAGGGGATCGAACACCGGGGAGCTGTTTTTT CASSGDRGSNTGELFF
TRBJ2-1 TRBD2 TRBV10-3 NA TGTGCGGGCGCGGGGGGTAGCTCCTACAATGAGCAGTTCTTC CAGAGGSSYNEQFF
TRBJ1-2 TRBD1 TRBV16 NA TGTGCCAGCAGCCAACAACGGACAGGGGCCTATGGCTACACCTTC CASSQQRTGAYGYTF
TRBJ2-3 NA TRBV5-1 NA TGCGCCAGCAGCTCCAGGTCGCCTAGCACAGATACGCAGTATTTT CASSSRSPSTDTQYF
TRBJ2-1 TRBD2 TRBV30 NA TGTGCCTGGAGCGGGGGACTAGCGGGGGTCCTCCCCTCCTACAATGAGCAGTTCTTC CAWSGGLAGVLPSYNEQFF
TRBJ1-2 TRBD1 TRBV4-2 NA TGTGCCAGCAGCCAAGATGCGGACAGGGGCCACCCAAACTATGGCTACACCTTC CASSQDADRGHPNYGYTF
TRBJ2-1 NA TRBV7-2 NA TGTGCCAGCAGCTTAGATTTAGTAGAGTTCTTC CASSLDLVEFF
TRBJ1-2 TRBD1 TRBV11-1 NA TGTGCCAGCAGCTCGGGACAGGGTTATGGCTACACCTTC CASSSGQGYGYTF
TRBJ1-2 NA TRBV18 NA TGTGCCAGCTCACCAGATGTCCAGTCTAACTATGGCTACACCTTC CASSPDVQSNYGYTF
TRBJ2-1 NA TRBV5-5 NA TGTGCCAGCAGCATAGCGGTGAGCTCCTACAATGAGCAGTTCTTC CASSIAVSSYNEQFF
TRBJ1-2 TRBD1 TRBV19 NA TGTGCCAGCCGGTTGCCGGGACAGGGTGACTACACCTTC CASRLPGQGDYTF
TRBJ2-1 TRBD1 TRBV7-8 NA TGTGCCAGCAGCCCACAGGGGGCTATTAGGAATGAGCAGTTCTTC CASSPQGAIRNEQFF
TRBJ1-1 NA TRBV5-6 NA TGTGCCAGCAGCTTGGTGGGGGGAGTCGCTTTCTTT CASSLVGGVAFF
TRBJ2-1 NA TRBV7-3 NA TGTGCCAGCAGCTTAGGGGGGACCTACAATGAGCAGTTCTTC CASSLGGTYNEQFF
TRBJ1-3 NA TRBV19 once TGTGCCAGTAGGACAGGAGGTGGAAACACCATATATTTT CASRTGGGNTIYF
TRBJ1-2 NA TRBV29-1 NA TGCAGCGTTGACATCTCGCTGGGCACTAACTATGGCTACACCTTC CSVDISLGTNYGYTF
TRBJ1-2 NA TRBV18 NA TGTGCCAGCTCACCACAGGAGACTAACTATGGCTACACCTTC CASSPQETNYGYTF
TRBJ2-4 TRBD1 TRBV5-1 NA TGCGCCAGCAGCCCCCGCCAGGGGGACGGTCCCAAAAACATTCAGTACTTC CASSPRQGDGPKNIQYF